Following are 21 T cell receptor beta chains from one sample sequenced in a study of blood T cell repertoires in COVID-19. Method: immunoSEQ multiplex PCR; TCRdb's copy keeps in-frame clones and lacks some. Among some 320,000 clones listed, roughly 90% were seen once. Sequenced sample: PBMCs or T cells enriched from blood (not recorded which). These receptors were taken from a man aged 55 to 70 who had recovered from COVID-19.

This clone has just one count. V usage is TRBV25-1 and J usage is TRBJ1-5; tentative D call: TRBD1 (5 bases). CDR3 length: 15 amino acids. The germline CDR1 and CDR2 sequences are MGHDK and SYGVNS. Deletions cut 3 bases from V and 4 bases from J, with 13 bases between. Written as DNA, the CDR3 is TGTGCCAGCAGTGACTTAGGCGCAGGGAATCAGCCCCAGCATTTT. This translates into CASSDLGAGNQPQHF. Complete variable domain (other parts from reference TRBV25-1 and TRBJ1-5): EADIYQTPRYLVIGTGKKITLECSQTMGHDKMYWYQQDPGMELHLIHYSYGVNSTEKGDLSSESTVSRIRTEHFPLTLESARPSHTSQYLCASSDLGAGNQPQHFGDGTRLSIL.

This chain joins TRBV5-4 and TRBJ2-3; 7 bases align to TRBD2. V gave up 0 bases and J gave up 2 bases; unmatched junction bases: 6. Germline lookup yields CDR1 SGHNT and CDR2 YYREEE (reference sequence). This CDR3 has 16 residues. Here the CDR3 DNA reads TGTGCCAGCAGCTTGGTCTGGGCGGGAGTCACAGATACGCAGTATTTT. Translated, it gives CASSLVWAGVTDTQYF.

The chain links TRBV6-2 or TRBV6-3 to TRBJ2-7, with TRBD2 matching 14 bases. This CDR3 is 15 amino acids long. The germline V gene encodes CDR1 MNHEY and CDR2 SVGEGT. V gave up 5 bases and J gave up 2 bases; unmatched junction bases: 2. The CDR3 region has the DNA TGTGCCAGCAGTGAGGGACTAGCGGGAGCCTACGAGCAGTACTTC. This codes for CASSEGLAGAYEQYF.

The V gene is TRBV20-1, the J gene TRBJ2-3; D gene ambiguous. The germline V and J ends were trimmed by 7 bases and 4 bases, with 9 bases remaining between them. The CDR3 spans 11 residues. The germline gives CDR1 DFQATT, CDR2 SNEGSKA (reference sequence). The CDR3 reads CSGSYADTQYF. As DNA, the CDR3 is TGCAGTGGTAGTTATGCAGATACGCAGTATTTT.

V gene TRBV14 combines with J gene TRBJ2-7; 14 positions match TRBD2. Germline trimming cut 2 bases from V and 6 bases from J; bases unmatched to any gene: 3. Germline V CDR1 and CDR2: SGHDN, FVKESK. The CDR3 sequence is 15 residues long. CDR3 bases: TGTGCCAGCAGCCAATCCGGACTAGCGGGAGGCGAGCAGTACTTC. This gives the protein CASSQSGLAGGEQYF.

CDR3 loop: CASSQRTANSPLHF. The CDR3 nucleotides are TGTGCCAGCAGCCAAAGGACAGCCAATTCACCCCTCCACTTT. The chain couples TRBV3-1 (or the pseudogene TRBV3-2) to TRBJ1-6; a possible D gene is TRBD1 (6 bases). The length of the CDR3 is 14 residues. CDR1 and CDR2 from the germline V gene are LGHDT and YNNKEL (reference sequence). The V and J ends lost 2 bases and 7 bases respectively, with 9 bases between them.

This CDR3 is CASSVGVRGRETQYF. As DNA, the CDR3 is TGTGCCAGCAGCGTAGGAGTCAGGGGGCGAGAGACCCAGTACTTC. The V call is TRBV9, the J call TRBJ2-5; 8 bases are shared with TRBD1. The CDR3 has 15 amino acids. V shed 0 bases, J shed 4 bases, and the junction held 5 bases outside the gene matches. CDR1 is SGDLS and CDR2 is YYNGEE in the germline V gene.

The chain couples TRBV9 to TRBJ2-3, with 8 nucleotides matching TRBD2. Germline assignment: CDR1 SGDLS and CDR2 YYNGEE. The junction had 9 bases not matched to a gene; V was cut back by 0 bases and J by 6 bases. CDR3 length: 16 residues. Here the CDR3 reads CASSVGPGGPSDTQYF. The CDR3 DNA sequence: TGTGCCAGCAGCGTAGGACCGGGAGGGCCATCTGATACGCAGTATTTT.

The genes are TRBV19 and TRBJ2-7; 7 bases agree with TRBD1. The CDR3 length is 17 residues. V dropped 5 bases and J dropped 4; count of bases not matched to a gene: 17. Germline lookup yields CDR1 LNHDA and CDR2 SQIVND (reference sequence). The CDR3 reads CASSPSAPQGLPYEQYF. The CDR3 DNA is TGTGCCAGTAGTCCCTCTGCCCCACAGGGGCTGCCATACGAGCAGTACTTC.

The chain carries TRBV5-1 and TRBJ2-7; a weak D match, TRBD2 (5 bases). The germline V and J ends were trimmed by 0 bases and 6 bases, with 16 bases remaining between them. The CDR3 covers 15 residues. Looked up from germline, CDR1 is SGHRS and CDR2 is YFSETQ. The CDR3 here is CASSLVALPRTEQYF. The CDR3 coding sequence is TGCGCCAGCAGCTTGGTAGCGCTCCCCCGCACCGAGCAGTACTTC.

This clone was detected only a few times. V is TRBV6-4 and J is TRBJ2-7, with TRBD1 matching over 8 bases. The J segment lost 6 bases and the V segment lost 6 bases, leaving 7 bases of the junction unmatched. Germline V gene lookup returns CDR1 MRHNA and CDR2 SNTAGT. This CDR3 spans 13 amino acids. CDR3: CASSTSGGREQYF. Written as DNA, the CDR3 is TGTGCCAGCAGCACATCAGGGGGCCGCGAGCAGTACTTC.

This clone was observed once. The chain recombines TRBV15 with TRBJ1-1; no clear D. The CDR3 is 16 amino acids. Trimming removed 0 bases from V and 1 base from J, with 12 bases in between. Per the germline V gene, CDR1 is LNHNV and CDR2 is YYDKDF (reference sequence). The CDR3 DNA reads TGTGCCACCAGCAGAGATAAGTCGAGCGGGAACACTGAAGCTTTCTTT. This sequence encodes CATSRDKSSGNTEAFF. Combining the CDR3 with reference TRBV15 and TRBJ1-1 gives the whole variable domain DAMVIQNPRYQVTQFGKPVTLSCSQTLNHNVMYWYQQKSSQAPKLLFHYYDKDFNNEADTPDNFQSRRPNTSFCFLDIRSPGLGDTAMYLCATSRDKSSGNTEAFFGQGTRLTVV.

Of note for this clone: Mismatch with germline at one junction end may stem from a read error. The CDR3 coding sequence is TGTGCCAGTAGTATAGATGGGGCTAGCGGGACTCACTTC. This gives the protein CASSIDGASGTHF. The gene calls are TRBV19 and TRBJ2-5, with 9 bases that match TRBD2. The CDR3 extends over 13 amino acids. Germline loops: CDR1 LNHDA, CDR2 SQIVND (reference sequence).

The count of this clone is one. CDR3 protein: CASSFSGRANNEQFF. CDR3 sequence (DNA): TGTGCCAGCAGTTTTAGCGGGAGGGCCAACAATGAGCAGTTCTTC. This chain links TRBV28 with TRBJ2-1; 11 bases align to TRBD2. The CDR3 has 15 residues. V was clipped by 3 bases and J by 5 bases; unmatched bases: 3. Germline V CDR1 and CDR2: MDHEN, SYDVKM. The full variable domain, rest sourced from reference TRBV28 and TRBJ2-1, is DVKVTQSSRYLVKRTGEKVFLECVQDMDHENMFWYRQDPGLGLRLIYFSYDVKMKEKGDIPEGYSVSREKKERFSLILESASTNQTSMYLCASSFSGRANNEQFFGPGTRLTVL.

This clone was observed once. This chain's CDR3 is CASSEPGQYTEAFF. The CDR3 bases are TGTGCCAGCAGTGAACCGGGACAGTACACTGAAGCTTTCTTT. The chain has TRBV27 and TRBJ1-1; 7 bases fit TRBD1. The ends lost 5 bases at V and 3 bases at J; junction bases unmatched: 6. The CDR3 sequence is 14 residues long. From germline, CDR1 is MNHEY and CDR2 SMNVEV (reference sequence).

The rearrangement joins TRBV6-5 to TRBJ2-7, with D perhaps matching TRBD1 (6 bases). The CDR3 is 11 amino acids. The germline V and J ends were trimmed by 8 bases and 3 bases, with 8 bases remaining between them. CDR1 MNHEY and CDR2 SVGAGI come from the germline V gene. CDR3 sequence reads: CASGDNYEQYF. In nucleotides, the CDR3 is TGTGCCAGCGGGGACAACTACGAGCAGTACTTC.

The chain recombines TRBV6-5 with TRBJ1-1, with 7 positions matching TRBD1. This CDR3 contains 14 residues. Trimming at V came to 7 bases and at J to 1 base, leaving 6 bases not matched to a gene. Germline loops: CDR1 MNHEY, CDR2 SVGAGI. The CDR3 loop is CASNRGHWNTEAFF. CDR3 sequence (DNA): TGTGCCAGCAACAGGGGCCACTGGAACACTGAAGCTTTCTTT.

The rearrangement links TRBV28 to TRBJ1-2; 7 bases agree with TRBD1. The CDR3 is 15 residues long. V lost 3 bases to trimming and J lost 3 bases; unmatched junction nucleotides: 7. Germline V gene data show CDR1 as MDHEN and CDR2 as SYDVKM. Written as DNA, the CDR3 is TGTGCCAGCAGTTTCAACAGGGGATTTGACTATGGCTACACCTTC. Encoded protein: CASSFNRGFDYGYTF.

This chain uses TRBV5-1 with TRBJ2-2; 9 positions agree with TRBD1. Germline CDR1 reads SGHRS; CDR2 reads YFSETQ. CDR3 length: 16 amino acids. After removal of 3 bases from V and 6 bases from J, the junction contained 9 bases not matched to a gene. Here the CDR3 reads CASSSGQGGTAGELFF. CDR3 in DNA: TGCGCCAGCAGCTCGGGACAGGGAGGAACGGCCGGGGAGCTGTTTTTT.

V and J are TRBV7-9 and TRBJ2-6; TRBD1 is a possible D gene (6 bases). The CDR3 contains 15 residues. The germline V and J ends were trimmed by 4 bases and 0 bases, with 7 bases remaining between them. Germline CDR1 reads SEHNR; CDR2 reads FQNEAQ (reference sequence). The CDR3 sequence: CASSSDSSGANVLTF. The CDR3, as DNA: TGTGCCAGCAGCTCGGACAGCTCTGGGGCCAACGTCCTGACTTTC.

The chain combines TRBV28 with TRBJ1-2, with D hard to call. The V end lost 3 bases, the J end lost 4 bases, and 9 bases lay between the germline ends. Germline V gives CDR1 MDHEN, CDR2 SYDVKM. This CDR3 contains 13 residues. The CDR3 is CASSLGTFYGYTF. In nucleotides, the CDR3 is TGTGCCAGCAGTTTGGGCACCTTCTATGGCTACACCTTC.